These T cell receptor beta chains were read from a single sample in a study of technical replicates of blood from a handful of donors. The assay was immunoSEQ multiplex PCR, and TCRdb's table has in-frame clones only and misses some. This sample has 60,000 to 90,000 clones, with approximately 93% found just once. The source material was T cells isolated from PBMCs. The source is a human donor in good health. Each CDR3 is given with its conserved first and last residue. A D gene is named only where the DNA matches it firmly. Some rows have no size entry. The others give once, few or many, or a class for an expanded clone.

v_gene: TRBV14
j_gene: TRBJ2-1
abundance: -
d_gene: TRBD2
CDR3nt: TGTGCCAGCAGCCCAAAACTAGCGGGAGGCTACAATGAGCAGTTCTTC
CDR3aa: CASSPKLAGGYNEQFF

v_gene: TRBV5-4
j_gene: TRBJ2-7
abundance: -
d_gene: -
CDR3nt: TGTGCCAGCAGCCTTAACAGGGACGAGCAGTACTTC
CDR3aa: CASSLNRDEQYF

v_gene: TRBV2
j_gene: TRBJ1-1
abundance: -
d_gene: TRBD1
CDR3nt: TGTGCCAGCATGAGGGACAGGGGGAACGAGGTAGCTTTCTTT
CDR3aa: CASMRDRGNEVAFF

v_gene: TRBV7-2
j_gene: TRBJ1-5
abundance: -
d_gene: -
CDR3nt: TGTGCCAGCAGCTCCGAAACTAGGCAGCCCCAGCATTTT
CDR3aa: CASSSETRQPQHF

v_gene: TRBV27
j_gene: TRBJ1-1
abundance: -
d_gene: -
CDR3nt: TGTGCCAGCAGTTATAGGGGCACTGAAGCTTTCTTT
CDR3aa: CASSYRGTEAFF

v_gene: TRBV7-9
j_gene: TRBJ2-3
abundance: -
d_gene: TRBD1
CDR3nt: TGTGCCAGCAGCGACTATCTTACAGGGGAACACACAGATACGCAGTATTTT
CDR3aa: CASSDYLTGEHTDTQYF

v_gene: TRBV2
j_gene: TRBJ2-3
abundance: -
d_gene: -
CDR3nt: TGTGCCAGCAGTTATTACACAGGCATATCAACAGATACGCAGTATTTT
CDR3aa: CASSYYTGISTDTQYF

v_gene: TRBV7-3
j_gene: TRBJ2-1
abundance: -
d_gene: -
CDR3nt: TGTGCCAGCAGCCCCGGACAAGGGTACCACAATGAGCAGTTCTTC
CDR3aa: CASSPGQGYHNEQFF

v_gene: TRBV18
j_gene: TRBJ2-3
abundance: once
d_gene: -
CDR3nt: TGTGCCAGCTCATCCCGGATGGGCTCAGGCACAGATACGCAGTATTTT
CDR3aa: CASSSRMGSGTDTQYF

v_gene: TRBV7-9
j_gene: TRBJ2-7
abundance: -
d_gene: TRBD1
CDR3nt: TGTGCCAGCAGCTTGAACCAGGGGGCCGAGCAGTACTTC
CDR3aa: CASSLNQGAEQYF

v_gene: TRBV7-9
j_gene: TRBJ2-5
abundance: -
d_gene: -
CDR3nt: TGTGCCAGCAGCTTAGAGAGAGCGCGGAAGCAAGAGACCCAGTACTTC
CDR3aa: CASSLERARKQETQYF